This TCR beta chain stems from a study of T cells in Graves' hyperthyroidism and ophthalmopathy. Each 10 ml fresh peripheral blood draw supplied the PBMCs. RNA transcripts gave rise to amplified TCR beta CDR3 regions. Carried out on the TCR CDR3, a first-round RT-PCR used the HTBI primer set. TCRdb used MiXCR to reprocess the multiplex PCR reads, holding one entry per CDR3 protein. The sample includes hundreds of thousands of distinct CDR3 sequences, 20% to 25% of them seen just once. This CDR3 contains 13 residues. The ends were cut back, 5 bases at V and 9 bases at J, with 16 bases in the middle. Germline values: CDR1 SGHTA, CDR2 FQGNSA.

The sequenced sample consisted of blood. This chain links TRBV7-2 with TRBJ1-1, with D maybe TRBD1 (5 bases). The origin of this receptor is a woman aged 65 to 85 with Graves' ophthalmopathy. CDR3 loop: CASSPGVGQQAFF. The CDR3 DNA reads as TGTGCCAGCAGCCCTGGGGTCGGACAACAAGCTTTCTTT.